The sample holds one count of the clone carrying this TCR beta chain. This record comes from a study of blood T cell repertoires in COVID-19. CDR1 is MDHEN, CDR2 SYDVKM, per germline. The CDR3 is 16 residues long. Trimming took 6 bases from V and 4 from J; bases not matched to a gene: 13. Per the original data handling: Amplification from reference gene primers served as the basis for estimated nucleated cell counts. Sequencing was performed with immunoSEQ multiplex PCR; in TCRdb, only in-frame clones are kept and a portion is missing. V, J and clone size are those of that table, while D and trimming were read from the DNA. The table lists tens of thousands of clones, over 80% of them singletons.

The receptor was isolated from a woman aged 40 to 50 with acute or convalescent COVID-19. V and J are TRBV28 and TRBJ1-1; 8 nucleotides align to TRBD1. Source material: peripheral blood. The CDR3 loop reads CASSLRGQGAGTEAFF. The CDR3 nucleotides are TGTGCCAGCAGCCTAAGAGGGCAGGGGGCGGGCACTGAAGCTTTCTTT.